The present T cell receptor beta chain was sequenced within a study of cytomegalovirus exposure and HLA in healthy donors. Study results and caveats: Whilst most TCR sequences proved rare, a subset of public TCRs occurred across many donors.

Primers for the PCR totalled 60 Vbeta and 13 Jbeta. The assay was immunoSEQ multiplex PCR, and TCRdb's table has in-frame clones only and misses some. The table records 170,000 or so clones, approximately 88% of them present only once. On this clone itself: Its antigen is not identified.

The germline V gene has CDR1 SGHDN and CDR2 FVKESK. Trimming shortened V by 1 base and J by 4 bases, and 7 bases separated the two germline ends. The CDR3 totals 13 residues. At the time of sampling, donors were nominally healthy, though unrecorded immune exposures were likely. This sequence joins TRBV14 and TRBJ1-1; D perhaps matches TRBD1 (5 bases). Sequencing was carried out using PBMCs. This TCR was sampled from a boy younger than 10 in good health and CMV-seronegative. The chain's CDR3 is CASSQGRVTEAFF. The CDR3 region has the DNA TGTGCCAGCAGCCAAGGCAGGGTCACTGAAGCTTTCTTT.